The 7 T cell receptor beta chains listed next were all sequenced from one sample in a study of T cell responses to AZD1222 COVID-19 vaccine. Profiled with immunoSEQ multiplex PCR; TCRdb holds only in-frame clones, not every one. The sample holds more than 100,000 clones; around 90% are singletons and the top ten take around 8.6%. The sequencing used peripheral blood, collected on day 0 of AZD1222 vaccination. These receptors were taken from an adult in good health.

The chain couples TRBV5-1 to TRBJ1-5; TRBD1 aligns across 7 bases. The CDR3 extends over 16 amino acids. Germline CDR1 is SGHRS and CDR2 is YFSETQ. V dropped 4 bases and J dropped 0; count of bases not matched to a gene: 7. CDR3 DNA sequence: TGCGCCAGCAGCCGCGGGACAGCTAATAGCAATCAGCCCCAGCATTTT. Translation: CASSRGTANSNQPQHF.

This chain links TRBV5-1 with TRBJ2-3, with D maybe TRBD2 (5 bases). The CDR3 is 15 amino acids. The ends were cut back, 0 bases at V and 2 bases at J, with 10 bases in the middle. Germline CDR1 SGHRS, CDR2 YFSETQ. This CDR3 is CASSLDPSNTDTQYF. CDR3 nucleotide sequence: TGCGCCAGCAGCTTGGATCCTAGCAACACAGATACGCAGTATTTT.

The chain has TRBV29-1 and TRBJ1-1; maybe TRBD1 (5 bases). The CDR3 covers 14 residues. Trimming stripped 6 bases from V and 3 bases from J, with 17 bases between. Germline loops: CDR1 SQVTM, CDR2 ANQGSEA. CDR3 sequence (DNA): TGCAGCGTATTTGTGGGGTGGGGGGACACTGAAGCTTTCTTT. Translation: CSVFVGWGDTEAFF.

V gene TRBV20-1 combines with J gene TRBJ2-3; 7 bases fit TRBD2. Trimming at V came to 3 bases and at J to 4 bases, leaving 10 bases not matched to a gene. This CDR3 has 15 amino acids. Germline loops: CDR1 DFQATT, CDR2 SNEGSKA (reference sequence). Written as DNA, the CDR3 is TGCAGTGCTAGTCAGGGCGCGGGGGAGGCAGATACGCAGTATTTT. It yields the protein CSASQGAGEADTQYF.

V is TRBV2 and J is TRBJ1-4; 10 bases line up with TRBD1. After removal of 4 bases from V and 7 bases from J, the junction contained 6 bases not matched to a gene. This CDR3 comprises 15 residues. Germline CDR1 SNHLY, CDR2 FYNNEI. The CDR3 DNA follows: TGTGCCAGCAGTGCCCTGGGGACAGGGGTTGAAAAACTGTTTTTT. Translating gives CASSALGTGVEKLFF.

This chain uses TRBV11-2 with TRBJ1-4; D not certain. CDR1 is SGHAT and CDR2 is FQNNGV in the germline V gene. CDR3 length: 14 residues. Trimming shortened V by 2 bases and J by 7 bases, and 11 bases separated the two germline ends. The CDR3 reads CASSLNVGSEKLFF. CDR3 bases: TGTGCCAGCAGCTTAAATGTCGGGAGTGAAAAACTGTTTTTT. The variable domain in full, completed from reference TRBV11-2 and TRBJ1-4, reads EAGVAQSPRYKIIEKRQSVAFWCNPISGHATLYWYQQILGQGPKLLIQFQNNGVVDDSQLPKDRFSAERLKGVDSTLKIQPAKLEDSAVYLCASSLNVGSEKLFFGSGTQLSVL.

The chain couples TRBV19 to TRBJ2-5; the D gene is possibly TRBD1 (6 bases). Trimming cost V 6 bases and J 1 base, with 21 bases left between them. Looked up from germline, CDR1 is LNHDA and CDR2 is SQIVND (reference sequence). The CDR3 runs 17 residues. CDR3: CASSKGGGSPLQETQYF. The CDR3 bases are TGTGCCAGTAGCAAGGGTGGGGGCAGCCCCCTCCAAGAGACCCAGTACTTC.